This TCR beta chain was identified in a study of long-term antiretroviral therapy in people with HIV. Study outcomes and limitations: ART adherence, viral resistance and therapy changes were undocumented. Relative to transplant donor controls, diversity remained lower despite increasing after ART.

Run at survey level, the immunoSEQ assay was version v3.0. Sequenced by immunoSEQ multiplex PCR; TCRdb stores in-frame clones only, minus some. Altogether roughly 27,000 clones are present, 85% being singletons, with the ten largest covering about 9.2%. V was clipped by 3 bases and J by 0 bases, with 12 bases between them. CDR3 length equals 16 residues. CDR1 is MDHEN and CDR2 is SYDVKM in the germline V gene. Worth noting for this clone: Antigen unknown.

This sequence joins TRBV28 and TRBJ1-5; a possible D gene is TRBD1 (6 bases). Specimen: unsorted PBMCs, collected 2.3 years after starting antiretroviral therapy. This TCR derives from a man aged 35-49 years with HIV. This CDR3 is CASSLYTGYSNQPQHF. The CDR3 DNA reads TGTGCCAGCAGTTTGTATACAGGGTATAGCAATCAGCCCCAGCATTTT.